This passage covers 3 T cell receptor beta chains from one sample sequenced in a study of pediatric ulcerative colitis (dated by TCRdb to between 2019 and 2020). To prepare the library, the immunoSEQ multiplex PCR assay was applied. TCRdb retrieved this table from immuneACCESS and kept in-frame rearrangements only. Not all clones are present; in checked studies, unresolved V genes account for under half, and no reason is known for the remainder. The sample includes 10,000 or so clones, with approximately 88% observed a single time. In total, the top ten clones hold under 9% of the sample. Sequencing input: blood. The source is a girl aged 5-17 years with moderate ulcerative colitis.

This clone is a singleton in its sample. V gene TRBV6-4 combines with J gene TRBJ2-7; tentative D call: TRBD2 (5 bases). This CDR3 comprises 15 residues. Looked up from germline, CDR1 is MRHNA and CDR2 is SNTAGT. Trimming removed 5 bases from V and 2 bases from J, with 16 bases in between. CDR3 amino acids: CASSRERRRTYEQYF. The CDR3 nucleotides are TGTGCCAGCAGTAGAGAGCGGAGGCGTACCTACGAGCAGTACTTC.

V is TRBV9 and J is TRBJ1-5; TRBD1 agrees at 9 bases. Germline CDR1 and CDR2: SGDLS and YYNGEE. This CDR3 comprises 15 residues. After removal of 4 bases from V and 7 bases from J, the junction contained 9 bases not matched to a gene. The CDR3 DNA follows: TGTGCCAGCAGCCCTACGACAGGGGGAGGCCAGCCCCAGCATTTT. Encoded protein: CASSPTTGGGQPQHF.

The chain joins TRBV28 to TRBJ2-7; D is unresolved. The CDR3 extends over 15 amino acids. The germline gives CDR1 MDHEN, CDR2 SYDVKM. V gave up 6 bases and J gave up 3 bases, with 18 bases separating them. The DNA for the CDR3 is TGTGCCAGCAGACCGGCCTCTCCTATGCACTACGAGCAGTACTTC. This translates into CASRPASPMHYEQYF. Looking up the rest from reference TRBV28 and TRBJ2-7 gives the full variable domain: DVKVTQSSRYLVKRTGEKVFLECVQDMDHENMFWYRQDPGLGLRLIYFSYDVKMKEKGDIPEGYSVSREKKERFSLILESASTNQTSMYLCASRPASPMHYEQYFGPGTRLTVT.